Detailed here is one TCR beta chain. Its target is unknown. Method: immunoSEQ multiplex PCR; TCRdb's copy keeps in-frame clones and lacks some. Of about 53,000 clones in the sample, 88% were seen once. The entry originates in a study of OX40 agonist ivuxolimab in advanced cancers. Broader study findings: Clonal expansion among partial responders at 0.1-3.0 mg/kg ranked near the lowest.

The V end lost 5 bases, the J end lost 0 bases, and 13 bases lay between the germline ends. This CDR3 has 16 residues. Germline lookup yields CDR1 SEHNR and CDR2 FQNEAQ (reference sequence). The chain employs TRBV7-9 and TRBJ2-2; D is perhaps TRBD2 (5 bases). The sequence was obtained from an adult with an advanced solid tumor such as melanoma, head and neck, liver or kidney cancer. This material consisted of CD4+ or CD8+ T cells sorted from blood, taken in a trial of the OX40 agonist ivuxolimab. The chain's CDR3 is CASSPPGSTNTGELFF. CDR3 nucleotide sequence: TGTGCCAGCAGCCCCCCTGGGAGCACGAACACCGGGGAGCTGTTTTTT.